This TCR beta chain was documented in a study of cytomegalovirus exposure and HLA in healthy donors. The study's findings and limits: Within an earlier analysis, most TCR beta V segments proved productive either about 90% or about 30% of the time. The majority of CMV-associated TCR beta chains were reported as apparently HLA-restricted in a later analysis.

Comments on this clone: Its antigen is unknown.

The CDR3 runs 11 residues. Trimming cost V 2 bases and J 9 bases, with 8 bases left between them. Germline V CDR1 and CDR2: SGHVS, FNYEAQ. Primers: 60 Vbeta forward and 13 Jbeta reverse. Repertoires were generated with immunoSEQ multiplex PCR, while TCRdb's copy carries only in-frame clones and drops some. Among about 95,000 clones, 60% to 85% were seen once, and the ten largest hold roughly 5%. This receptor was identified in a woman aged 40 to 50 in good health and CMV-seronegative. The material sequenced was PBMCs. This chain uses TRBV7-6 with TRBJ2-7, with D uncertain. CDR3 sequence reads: CASSLKAVQYF. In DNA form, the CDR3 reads TGTGCCAGCAGCTTAAAAGCCGTGCAGTACTTC.